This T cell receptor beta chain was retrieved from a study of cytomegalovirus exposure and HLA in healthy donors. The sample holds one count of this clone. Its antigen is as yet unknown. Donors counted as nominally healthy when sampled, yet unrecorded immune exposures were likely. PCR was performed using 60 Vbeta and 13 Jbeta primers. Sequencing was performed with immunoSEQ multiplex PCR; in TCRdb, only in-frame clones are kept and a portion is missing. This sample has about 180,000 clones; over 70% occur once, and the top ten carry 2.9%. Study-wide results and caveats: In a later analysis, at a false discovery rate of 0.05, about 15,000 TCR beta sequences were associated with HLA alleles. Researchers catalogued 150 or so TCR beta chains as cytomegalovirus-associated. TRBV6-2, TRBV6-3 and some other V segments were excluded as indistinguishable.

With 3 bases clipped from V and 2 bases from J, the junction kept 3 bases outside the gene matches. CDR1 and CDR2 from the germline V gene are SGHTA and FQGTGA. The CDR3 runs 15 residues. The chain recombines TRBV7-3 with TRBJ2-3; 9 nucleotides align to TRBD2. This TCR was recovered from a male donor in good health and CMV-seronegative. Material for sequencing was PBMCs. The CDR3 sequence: CASSFGLANTDTQYF. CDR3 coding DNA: TGTGCCAGCAGCTTTGGACTAGCGAACACAGATACGCAGTATTTT.